These 25 T cell receptor beta chains originate from one sample sequenced in a study of blood T cell repertoires in COVID-19. Libraries were prepared by immunoSEQ multiplex PCR; TCRdb keeps only in-frame clonotypes and omits some of them. The sample gives hundreds of thousands of clones, around 87% of which show up once; 1% to 1.5% is in the top ten. What was sequenced was peripheral blood. These receptors were obtained from a man aged 65 to 79 with acute or convalescent COVID-19.

The J gene is TRBJ1-1, the V gene TRBV5-4; TRBD1 is a possible D gene (6 bases). The CDR3 sequence is 15 residues long. Deletions cut 4 bases from V and 3 bases from J, with 16 bases between. Germline CDR1 SGHNT, CDR2 YYREEE (reference sequence). The CDR3 here is CASSHPGESHTEAFF. The CDR3 nucleotides are TGTGCCAGCAGCCACCCAGGGGAATCCCACACTGAAGCTTTCTTT. Full variable domain (remainder filled in from reference TRBV5-4 and TRBJ1-1): ETGVTQSPTHLIKTRGQQVTLRCSSQSGHNTVSWYQQALGQGPQFIFQYYREEENGRGNFPPRFSGLQFPNYSSELNVNALELDDSALYLCASSHPGESHTEAFFGQGTRLTVV.

The gene calls are TRBV19 and TRBJ1-2; TRBD1 agrees at 10 bases. The germline CDR1 and CDR2 sequences are LNHDA and SQIVND (reference sequence). The CDR3 is 15 amino acids. Losses at the gene ends were 5 bases for V and 6 bases for J; bases not matched to a gene: 9. CDR3 sequence (DNA): TGTGCCAGTAGTGGAGACAGGGGGCGCTTTGATGGCTACACCTTC. It yields the protein CASSGDRGRFDGYTF.

The chain employs TRBV14 and TRBJ1-1, with 11 bases lining up with TRBD1. This CDR3 comprises 16 residues. Germline CDR1 reads SGHDN; CDR2 reads FVKESK. V trimming: 1 base; J trimming: 7 bases; junction bases outside the gene matches: 8. The CDR3 DNA is TGTGCCAGCAGCCAAGGGACAGGGGGCGAATTGTTTGAAGCTTTCTTT. Translated: CASSQGTGGELFEAFF.

V usage is TRBV7-2 and J usage is TRBJ2-7; possibly TRBD1 for D (6 bases). The germline V gene has CDR1 SGHTA and CDR2 FQGNSA. Trimming cost V 5 bases and J 0 bases, with 8 bases left between them. This CDR3 comprises 13 residues. CDR3 bases: TGTGCCAGCAGCACAGGGAACTCCTACGAGCAGTACTTC. This translates into CASSTGNSYEQYF.

The CDR3 loop reads CASSVVGGPQETQYF. The CDR3 region has the DNA TGTGCCAGCAGCGTAGTCGGGGGGCCTCAAGAGACCCAGTACTTC. The chain combines TRBV9 with TRBJ2-5; the D gene is possibly TRBD2 (7 bases). Germline V gene sequence: CDR1 SGDLS, CDR2 YYNGEE. The CDR3 extends over 15 amino acids. The V gene lost 0 bases and the J gene lost 2 bases, with 11 bases spanning the gap.

The CDR3, as DNA: TGTGCCACCAGCGTGCAGGGGGAAGAGACCCAGTACTTC. Residues: CATSVQGEETQYF. The rearrangement links TRBV15 to TRBJ2-5; TRBD1 agrees at 7 bases. CDR3 size: 13 residues. Trimming took 5 bases from V and 3 from J; bases not matched to a gene: 3. Per the germline V gene, CDR1 is LNHNV and CDR2 is YYDKDF (reference sequence).

This clone was detected a few times. The chain combines TRBV15 with TRBJ2-1; 11 nucleotides line up with TRBD2. The CDR3 loop spans 16 amino acids. Germline V gene data show CDR1 as LNHNV and CDR2 as YYDKDF (reference sequence). Germline trimming cut 1 base from V and 6 bases from J; bases unmatched to any gene: 5. CDR3 coding DNA: TGTGCCACCAGCAGAGCCCCGGGACTAGCGGTCAATGAGCAGTTCTTC. Protein: CATSRAPGLAVNEQFF.

This sequence joins TRBV7-8 and TRBJ1-1; weak D call: TRBD1 (6 bases). This CDR3 has 15 amino acids. Trimming cost V 4 bases and J 1 base, with 13 bases left between them. The V gene's germline CDR1 is SGHVS and CDR2 FQNEAQ. The CDR3 DNA follows: TGTGCCAGCAGCTCCCTCCAGGGGAGGAACACTGAAGCTTTCTTT. Its translation is CASSSLQGRNTEAFF.

This chain joins TRBV6-5 and TRBJ1-1; no clear D. Trimming stripped 9 bases from V and 0 bases from J, with 11 bases between. CDR3 size: 13 residues. Germline CDR1 reads MNHEY; CDR2 reads SVGAGI. The CDR3 coding sequence is TGTGCCAGTATAACAGTTATGAACACTGAAGCTTTCTTT. Encoded protein: CASITVMNTEAFF.

This clone was recorded only once. The chain is built from TRBV25-1 and TRBJ1-3, with unresolved D. The length of the CDR3 is 16 residues. V was pared by 3 bases and J by 0 bases, with 12 bases between. In germline, CDR1 is MGHDK, CDR2 SYGVNS. The CDR3 protein is CASSDGAARSGNTIYF. The CDR3 DNA is TGTGCCAGCAGTGATGGAGCAGCGCGCTCTGGAAACACCATATATTTT.

The V call is TRBV6-2 or TRBV6-3, the J call TRBJ2-1, with 14 bases lining up with TRBD2. The CDR3 has 17 amino acids. Germline trimming cut 5 bases from V and 4 bases from J; bases unmatched to any gene: 7. CDR1 is MNHEY, CDR2 SVGEGT, per germline. The CDR3: CASSLDRLAGGYNEQFF. The DNA for the CDR3 is TGTGCCAGCAGTCTCGACCGACTAGCGGGAGGGTACAATGAGCAGTTCTTC.

This clone was seen a single time. The chain recombines TRBV5-1 with TRBJ2-3, with TRBD2 matching 12 bases. V lost 5 bases and J lost 11; bases outside the gene matches: 6. The germline gives CDR1 SGHRS, CDR2 YFSETQ. The CDR3 spans 13 residues. CDR3 residues: CASRQTSGREQYF. The CDR3, as DNA: TGCGCCAGCAGACAGACTAGCGGGAGAGAGCAGTATTTT. The whole variable domain, filled in from reference TRBV5-1 and TRBJ2-3, reads KAGVTQTPRYLIKTRGQQVTLSCSPISGHRSVSWYQQTPGQGLQFLFEYFSETQRNKGNFPGRFSGRQFSNSRSEMNVSTLELGDSALYLCASRQTSGREQYFGPGTRLTVL.

The J gene is TRBJ1-4, the V gene TRBV5-1; TRBD1 is a possible D gene (5 bases). Germline CDR1 and CDR2: SGHRS and YFSETQ. The V end lost 4 bases, the J end lost 7 bases, and 11 bases lay between the germline ends. The CDR3 consists of 13 residues. In nucleotides, the CDR3 is TGCGCCAGCAGCCCCGGACATACTGAAAAACTGTTTTTT. It is translated as CASSPGHTEKLFF.

This chain uses TRBV6-5 with TRBJ2-2; the match to TRBD1 covers 9 bases. CDR1 is MNHEY and CDR2 is SVGAGI in the germline V gene. With V trimmed by 7 bases and J by 6 bases, 6 bases remained unmatched. The CDR3 has 14 residues. CDR3: CASNLQGASGELFF. DNA of the CDR3: TGTGCCAGCAACCTACAGGGGGCGTCCGGGGAGCTGTTTTTT.

This chain joins TRBV6-1 and TRBJ2-1; 7 positions agree with TRBD2. This CDR3 contains 16 residues. The germline V gene encodes CDR1 MNHNS and CDR2 SASEGT. J lost 4 bases, V lost 3 bases, and 9 bases had no gene match. CDR3 amino acids: CASSDGGRGAYNEQFF. DNA for the CDR3: TGTGCCAGCAGTGACGGGGGGAGAGGGGCTTACAATGAGCAGTTCTTC.

The chain is built from TRBV5-1 and TRBJ2-1; 7 positions match TRBD2. Trimming at V came to 7 bases and at J to 7 bases, leaving 11 bases not matched to a gene. Germline loops: CDR1 SGHRS, CDR2 YFSETQ. This CDR3 is built from 14 residues. This chain's CDR3 is CASGSGTTRNEQFF. The CDR3 region has the DNA TGCGCCAGCGGATCCGGGACTACGCGTAATGAGCAGTTCTTC. The variable domain in full, with the rest retrieved from reference TRBV5-1 and TRBJ2-1, is KAGVTQTPRYLIKTRGQQVTLSCSPISGHRSVSWYQQTPGQGLQFLFEYFSETQRNKGNFPGRFSGRQFSNSRSEMNVSTLELGDSALYLCASGSGTTRNEQFFGPGTRLTVL.

V and J are TRBV30 and TRBJ2-3, with 9 nucleotides matching TRBD2. The CDR3 loop spans 14 amino acids. The J segment lost 3 bases and the V segment lost 5 bases, leaving 6 bases of the junction unmatched. Looked up from germline, CDR1 is GTSNPN and CDR2 is SVGIG (reference sequence). CDR3 in DNA: TGTGCCTGGGATCGCGGACTAGCGACAGATACGCAGTATTTT. It yields the protein CAWDRGLATDTQYF.

The rearrangement uses TRBV28 and TRBJ2-5; D gene uncertain. The CDR3 consists of 12 residues. Trimming removed 6 bases from V and 1 base from J, with 6 bases in between. Germline values: CDR1 MDHEN, CDR2 SYDVKM. The CDR3 bases are TGTGCCAGCAGCTCGGTCCAAGAGACCCAGTACTTC. Protein sequence: CASSSVQETQYF.

The chain's CDR3 is CASSLRTSGLPKQFF. CDR3 nucleotide sequence: TGTGCCAGCAGCTTACGGACTAGCGGGCTGCCCAAGCAGTTCTTC. The V call is TRBV5-8, the J call TRBJ2-1; the match to TRBD2 covers 11 bases. CDR1 and CDR2 (germline): SGHTS, YDEGEE. V gave up 2 bases and J gave up 11 bases; unmatched junction bases: 9. The CDR3 is 15 residues long.

The chain has TRBV10-1 and TRBJ1-3; TRBD1 might be the D (6 bases). The CDR3 is made up of 15 amino acids. Germline lookup yields CDR1 WNHNN and CDR2 SYGVQD (reference sequence). The germline V and J ends were trimmed by 6 bases and 5 bases, with 17 bases remaining between them. The CDR3: CASRLYRVIRNTIYF. CDR3 coding DNA: TGCGCCAGCAGACTTTACAGGGTGATTCGAAACACCATATATTTT.

The chain joins TRBV20-1 to TRBJ2-5; 7 positions agree with TRBD1. J gave up 10 bases and V 5 bases, and 4 bases lay outside the gene matches. The CDR3 contains 10 residues. Germline CDR1 DFQATT, CDR2 SNEGSKA (reference sequence). This chain's CDR3 is CSADREIQYF. The CDR3 coding sequence is TGCAGTGCTGACAGGGAAATCCAGTACTTC.

The chain has TRBV3-1 (or the pseudogene TRBV3-2) and TRBJ1-3; D unresolved. Germline CDR1 LGHDT, CDR2 YNNKEL (reference sequence). Trimming stripped 2 bases from V and 0 bases from J, with 17 bases between. The CDR3 spans 18 residues. The chain's CDR3 is CASSQLLDAGSSGNTIYF. The CDR3 DNA reads TGTGCCAGCAGCCAACTCCTGGACGCGGGCAGCTCTGGAAACACCATATATTTT.

In this sample, this clone turned up once. V and J are TRBV27 and TRBJ1-1; D not resolved. Deletions cut 6 bases from V and 3 bases from J, with 11 bases between. Germline V CDR1 and CDR2: MNHEY, SMNVEV (reference sequence). The CDR3 extends over 13 amino acids. The CDR3 DNA reads as TGTGCCAGCAGGAGGGTCTCCGACACTGAAGCTTTCTTT. Its translation is CASRRVSDTEAFF.

This clone occurred a few times. This chain connects TRBV30 to TRBJ1-2, with D tentatively TRBD1 (5 bases). V lost 3 bases and J 0 bases, leaving 8 bases between the germline ends. CDR1 and CDR2 from the germline V gene are GTSNPN and SVGIG (reference sequence). The CDR3 has 13 amino acids. CDR3 region: CAWRATANYGYTF. The CDR3 DNA sequence: TGTGCCTGGAGGGCGACAGCTAACTATGGCTACACCTTC.

The chain links TRBV5-5 to TRBJ2-5; 8 bases align to TRBD2. Germline CDR1 is SGHKS and CDR2 is YYEKEE (reference sequence). V shed 2 bases, J shed 5 bases, and the junction held 8 bases outside the gene matches. The CDR3 loop spans 15 amino acids. CDR3 nucleotide sequence: TGTGCCAGCAGCTTCAGCGGGGGAACATTGGAGACCCAGTACTTC. Its protein is CASSFSGGTLETQYF.